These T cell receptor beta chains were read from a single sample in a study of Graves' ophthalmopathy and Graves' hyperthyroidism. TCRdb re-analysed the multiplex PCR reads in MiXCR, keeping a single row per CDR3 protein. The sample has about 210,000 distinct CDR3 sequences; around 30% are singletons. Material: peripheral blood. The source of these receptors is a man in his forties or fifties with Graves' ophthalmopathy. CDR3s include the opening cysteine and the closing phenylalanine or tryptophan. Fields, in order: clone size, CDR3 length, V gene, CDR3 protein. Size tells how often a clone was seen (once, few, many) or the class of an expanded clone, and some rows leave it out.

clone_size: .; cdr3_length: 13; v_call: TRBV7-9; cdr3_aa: CASSFLEGTEAFF
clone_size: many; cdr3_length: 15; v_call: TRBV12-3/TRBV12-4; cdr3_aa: CASEPGQGLNTEAFF
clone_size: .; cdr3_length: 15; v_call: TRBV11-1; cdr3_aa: CASSARDRALSEQYF
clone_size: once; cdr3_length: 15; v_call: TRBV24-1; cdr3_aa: CATSETGQGGYKQYF
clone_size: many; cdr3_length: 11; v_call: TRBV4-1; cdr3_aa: CASSPGVGYTF
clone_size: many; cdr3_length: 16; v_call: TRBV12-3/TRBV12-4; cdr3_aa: CASSLPGWDGNTEAFF
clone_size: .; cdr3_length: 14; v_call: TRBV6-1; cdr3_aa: CASSARAMNTEAFF
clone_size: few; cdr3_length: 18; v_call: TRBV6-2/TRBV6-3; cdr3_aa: CASSYSFGVRTSDYEQYF
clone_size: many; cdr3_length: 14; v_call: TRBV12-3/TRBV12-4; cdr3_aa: CASSLDASNTEAFF
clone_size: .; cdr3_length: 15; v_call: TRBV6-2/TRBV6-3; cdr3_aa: CASSTPGRKVAPLHF
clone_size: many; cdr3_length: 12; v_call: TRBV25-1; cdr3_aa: CASSESAYEQYF
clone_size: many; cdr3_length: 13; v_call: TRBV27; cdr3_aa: CASSRTGDTEAFF
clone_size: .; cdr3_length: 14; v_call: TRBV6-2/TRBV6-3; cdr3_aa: CASRRPGTAYEQYF
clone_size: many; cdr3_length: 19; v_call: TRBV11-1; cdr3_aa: CASSSWDTGTSGSPYEQYF
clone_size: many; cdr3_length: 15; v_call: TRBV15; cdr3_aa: CATSGGGLAKNIQYF
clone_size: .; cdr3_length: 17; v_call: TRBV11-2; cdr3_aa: CASSLEEWEARTYGYTF
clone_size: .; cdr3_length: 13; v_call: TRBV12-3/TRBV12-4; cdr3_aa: CASSAAGHYGYTF
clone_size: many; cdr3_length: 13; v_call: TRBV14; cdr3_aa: CASSQDEGTRMFF
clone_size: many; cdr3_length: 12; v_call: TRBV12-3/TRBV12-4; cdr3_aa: CASSSGRETQYF
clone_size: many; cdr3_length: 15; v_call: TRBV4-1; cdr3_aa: CASSQALAVSYEQYF
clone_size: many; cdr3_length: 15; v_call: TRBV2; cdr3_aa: CASSALGANTGELFF
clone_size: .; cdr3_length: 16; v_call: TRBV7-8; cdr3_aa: CASSSNRASSGNTIYF
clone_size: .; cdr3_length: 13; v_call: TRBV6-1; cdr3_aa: CASRGGAEETQYF
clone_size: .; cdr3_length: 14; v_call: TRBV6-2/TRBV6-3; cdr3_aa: CAISLGTVSYEQYF
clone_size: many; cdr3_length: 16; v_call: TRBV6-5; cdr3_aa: CASSYSNDRTSYEQYF
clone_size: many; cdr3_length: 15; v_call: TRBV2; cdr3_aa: CASTGGTGPQETQYF
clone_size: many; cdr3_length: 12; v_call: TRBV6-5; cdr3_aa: CASRGASTEAFF
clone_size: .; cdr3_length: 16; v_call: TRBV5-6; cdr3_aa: CASSLAASGMSYEQYF
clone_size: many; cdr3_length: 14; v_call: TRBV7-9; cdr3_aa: CASSRTGSLYEQYF
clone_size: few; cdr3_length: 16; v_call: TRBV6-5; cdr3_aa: CASSYSWRASGNTIYF
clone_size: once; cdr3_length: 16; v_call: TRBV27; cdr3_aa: CASSLSRVGGNQPQHF
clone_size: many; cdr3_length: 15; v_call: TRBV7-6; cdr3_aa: CASSLAAGVGTEAFF
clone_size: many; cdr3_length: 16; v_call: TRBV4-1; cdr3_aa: CASSQVPGGISYEQYF
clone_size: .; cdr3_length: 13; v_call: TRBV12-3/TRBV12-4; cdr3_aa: CASSGDRAPEAFF
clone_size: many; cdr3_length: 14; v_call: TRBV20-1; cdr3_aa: CSARQGNYQETQYF
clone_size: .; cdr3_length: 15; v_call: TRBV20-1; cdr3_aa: CSARDRGLGNTEAFF
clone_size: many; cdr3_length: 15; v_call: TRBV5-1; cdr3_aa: CASSSDGEPGQPQHF
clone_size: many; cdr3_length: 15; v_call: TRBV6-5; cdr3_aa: CASTGGGGVPYEQYF
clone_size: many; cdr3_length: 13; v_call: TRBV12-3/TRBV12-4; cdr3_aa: CASSWDRGYEQYF
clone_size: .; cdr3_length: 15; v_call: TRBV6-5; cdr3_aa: CASRDSRGFDYGYTF
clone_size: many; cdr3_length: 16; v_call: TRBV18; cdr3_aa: CASRTPGQIYTGELFF
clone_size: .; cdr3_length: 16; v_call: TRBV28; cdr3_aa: CASSLSGAARRETQYF
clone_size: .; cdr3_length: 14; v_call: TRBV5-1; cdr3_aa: CASSPGQENSPLHF
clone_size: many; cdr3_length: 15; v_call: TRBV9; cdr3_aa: CASSDSALYGGEQYF
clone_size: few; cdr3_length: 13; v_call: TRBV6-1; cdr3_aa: CASRTVWRGELFF
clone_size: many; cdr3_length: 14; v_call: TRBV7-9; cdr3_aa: CASSPDGGADEQYF
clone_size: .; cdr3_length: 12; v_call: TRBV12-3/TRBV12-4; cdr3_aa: CVCFDLNRGAFF
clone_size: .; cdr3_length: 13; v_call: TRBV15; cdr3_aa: CATSTMDPSEQYF
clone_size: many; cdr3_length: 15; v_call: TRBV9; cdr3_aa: CASSSYNRENTEAFF
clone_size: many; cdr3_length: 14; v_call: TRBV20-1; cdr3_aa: CSARAPTAYYEQYF
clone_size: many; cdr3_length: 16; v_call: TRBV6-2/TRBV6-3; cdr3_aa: CASSYSIGGDTYEQYF
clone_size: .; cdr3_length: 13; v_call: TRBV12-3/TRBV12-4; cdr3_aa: CASSRDRVTEAFF
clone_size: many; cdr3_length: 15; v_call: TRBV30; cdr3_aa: CAWSWGRANTGELFF